Detailed here is one T cell receptor (beta chain). The antigen remains unidentified. A read error may produce the germline difference seen at one junction end. This entry belongs to a study of early T cells in non-severe SARS-CoV-2 infection. Study in general: Chains stayed unpaired after sequencing of bulk RNA from unsorted whole blood.

Findings and limits, study-wide: Matching against VDJdb likely underestimated virus-specific expansions, favoring anti-spike CD8.

The CDR3 has 15 amino acids. Germline values: CDR1 SSHAT, CDR2 FNYEAQ (reference sequence). In the library, individual cDNA molecules carried attached unique molecular identifiers. TCRdb fed the 5' RACE reads into MiXCR, producing one record per CDR3 protein. Found here are fewer than 65,000 distinct CDR3 sequences, about 10% of them singletons; the top ten hold approximately 4.1%. The chain uses TRBV7-7 and TRBJ2-1; D perhaps matches TRBD1 (6 bases). This clonotype was obtained from an adult who was a healthcare worker with PCR-confirmed SARS-CoV-2 infection or an uninfected control (not recorded which). Sample: whole blood. The CDR3 sequence: CASSLTGHPLDEQFF. The CDR3 nucleotides are TGTGCTAGCAGCTTAACGGGACACCCCCTAGATGAGCAGTTCTTC.